There are a few counts of the clone carrying this T cell receptor beta chain. What it binds is unknown. The data were obtained in a study of T cells after yellow fever vaccination. As for the study in general: Fractions with few cells were prepared using SMART-Seq v4 Ultra Low Input.

Conversion of TCR transcripts into cDNA relied on 5'RACE template switching, which added a universal primer site and UMIs. TCRdb reprocessed the 5' RACE reads via MiXCR and lists one record per CDR3 protein. The table records more than 95,000 distinct CDR3 sequences, 7.5% to 10% of them present only once. Study-wide results and caveats: Among primary-vaccination clones, most reappeared after the booster, at approximately 97% for CD4 and 88% for CD8.

The germline CDR1 and CDR2 sequences are ENHRY and SYGVKD. Trimming shortened V by 4 bases and J by 7 bases, and 4 bases separated the two germline ends. The length of the CDR3 is 11 residues. The receptor was isolated from a man younger than 35 who received the YFV17D yellow fever vaccine. V and J are TRBV10-3 and TRBJ2-2; D is uncertain. The starting material was CD8+ T cells sorted from PBMCs, obtained on the day of the yellow fever booster vaccination. CDR3 nucleotides: TGTGCCATCAGTGGACACGGGGAGCTGTTTTTT. Its protein is CAISGHGELFF.